Below, 29 T cell receptor beta chains from the same sample are listed, as sequenced in a study of shared clonotypes between healthy human individuals. Profiled with immunoSEQ multiplex PCR; TCRdb holds only in-frame clones, not every one. The table records a few hundred thousand clones, 65% to 70% of them present only once. The material sequenced was memory CD4+ T cells sorted from blood. Subset specified: CD45RA-negative fraction. The origin of the receptors is a man aged 25 to 40 in good health.

The V and J genes are TRBV6-1 and TRBJ2-7; 7 nucleotides line up with TRBD1. CDR1 is MNHNS, CDR2 SASEGT, per germline. This CDR3 has 13 amino acids. V dropped 5 bases and J dropped 5; count of bases not matched to a gene: 6. The CDR3 loop reads CASSYYRGDEQYF. CDR3 nucleotide sequence: TGTGCCAGCAGTTATTACAGGGGCGACGAGCAGTACTTC.

The chain employs TRBV28 and TRBJ2-7; 7 positions match TRBD1. Per the germline V gene, CDR1 is MDHEN and CDR2 is SYDVKM. This CDR3 has 14 amino acids. With 2 bases clipped from V and 5 bases from J, the junction kept 6 bases outside the gene matches. The CDR3 loop reads CASSLRHRGDEQYF. The DNA for the CDR3 is TGTGCCAGCAGTTTACGGCACAGGGGCGACGAGCAGTACTTC. Using reference TRBV28 and TRBJ2-7 for the parts outside the CDR3, the full variable domain is DVKVTQSSRYLVKRTGEKVFLECVQDMDHENMFWYRQDPGLGLRLIYFSYDVKMKEKGDIPEGYSVSREKKERFSLILESASTNQTSMYLCASSLRHRGDEQYFGPGTRLTVT.

There are a few counts of this clone. One end of the junction does not line up with germline, which may come from a read error. This chain connects TRBV20-1 to TRBJ2-7; D gene ambiguous. This CDR3 is built from 11 residues. The germline V gene has CDR1 DFQATT and CDR2 SNEGSKA (reference sequence). The CDR3 region has the DNA TGCAGTGCTAGAGATCCGCCCCGGCAGCACTTC. Translating it yields CSARDPPRQHF.

The gene calls are TRBV9 and TRBJ2-7; a weak D match, TRBD2 (6 bases). V lost 4 bases, J lost 0 bases, and 14 bases lay in between. The CDR3 loop spans 15 amino acids. Per the germline V gene, CDR1 is SGDLS and CDR2 is YYNGEE. CDR3 sequence (DNA): TGTGCCAGCAGCCCCCGGGGGACCTCCTCCTACGAGCAGTACTTC. This translates into CASSPRGTSSYEQYF.

There are many counts of this clone. The chain joins TRBV5-1 to TRBJ2-7; D ambiguous. V dropped 2 bases and J dropped 5 bases, with 11 bases sitting between them. This CDR3 region has 13 residues. Germline CDR1 SGHRS, CDR2 YFSETQ. Written as DNA, the CDR3 is TGCGCCAGCAGCTTACCACAGTACGACGAGCAGTACTTC. Translating it yields CASSLPQYDEQYF.

The chain is built from TRBV29-1 and TRBJ2-1, with 9 positions matching TRBD2. Germline CDR1 SQVTM, CDR2 ANQGSEA. The V and J ends lost 7 bases and 7 bases, in that order; junction bases with no gene match: 20. The CDR3 runs to 17 residues. The CDR3 here is CSAPRGSGSSVANEQFF. In nucleotides, the CDR3 is TGCAGCGCCCCGCGTGGTAGCGGGAGTTCTGTAGCAAATGAGCAGTTCTTC.

This clone was seen at least ten times. The rearrangement uses TRBV18 and TRBJ1-1; TRBD1 agrees at 7 bases. J lost 8 bases, V lost 1 base, and 13 bases had no gene match. The CDR3 covers 16 residues. The V gene's germline CDR1 is KGHSH and CDR2 LQKENI. For the CDR3, the DNA is TGTGCCAGCTCACCACGAGCCATTTTGACAGGGACCGAAGCTTTCTTT. Amino acid sequence: CASSPRAILTGTEAFF.

The rearrangement uses TRBV11-2 and TRBJ2-7, with D perhaps matching TRBD1 (6 bases). The germline V gene encodes CDR1 SGHAT and CDR2 FQNNGV. This CDR3 has 13 residues. The V gene lost 5 bases and the J gene lost 7 bases, with 15 bases spanning the gap. This CDR3 is CASSRIQGNEQYF. The CDR3 DNA reads as TGTGCCAGCAGCAGAATACAGGGCAATGAGCAGTACTTC.

The chain joins TRBV28 to TRBJ2-2; D is possibly TRBD1 (7 bases). This CDR3 region has 17 residues. V was cut by 8 bases and J by 0 bases, with 19 bases left in between. Germline V gene lookup returns CDR1 MDHEN and CDR2 SYDVKM. The CDR3 reads CASRKAAGTANTGELFF. The CDR3 nucleotides are TGTGCCAGCCGCAAGGCCGCGGGGACAGCGAACACCGGGGAGCTGTTTTTT. The full variable domain, with the rest looked up from reference TRBV28 and TRBJ2-2, is DVKVTQSSRYLVKRTGEKVFLECVQDMDHENMFWYRQDPGLGLRLIYFSYDVKMKEKGDIPEGYSVSREKKERFSLILESASTNQTSMYLCASRKAAGTANTGELFFGEGSRLTVL.

This clone was observed a handful of times. The identical CDR3 is also encoded by other nucleotide sequences in the sample. The genes are TRBV15 and TRBJ1-5, with D perhaps TRBD1 (6 bases). The CDR3 totals 15 residues. Trimming pared 0 bases from V and 7 bases from J, leaving 13 bases between. Germline V CDR1 and CDR2: LNHNV, YYDKDF (reference sequence). The CDR3 spells CATSRDPGGRQPQHF. In DNA, the CDR3 is TGTGCCACCAGCAGAGATCCGGGGGGCCGGCAGCCCCAGCATTTT.

The chain joins TRBV9 to TRBJ2-1; possible D gene TRBD1, 5 bases. CDR1 is SGDLS, CDR2 YYNGEE, per germline. This CDR3 has 12 amino acids. The V gene lost 2 bases and the J gene lost 5 bases, with 5 bases spanning the gap. For the CDR3, the DNA is TGTGCCAGCAGCGTGACAGACAATGAGCAGTTCTTC. Translating gives CASSVTDNEQFF.

V usage is TRBV30 and J usage is TRBJ1-5; unclear D gene. CDR1 and CDR2 from the germline V gene are GTSNPN and SVGIG (reference sequence). CDR3 size: 15 residues. Deletions cut 2 bases from V and 1 base from J, with 12 bases between. The DNA for the CDR3 is TGTGCCTGGAGTAATGGGAAGAGAAGCAATCAGCCCCAGCATTTT. It specifies CAWSNGKRSNQPQHF.

This clone was observed at least ten times. The chain recombines TRBV11-2 with TRBJ1-1, with TRBD1 matching over 9 bases. CDR1 and CDR2 from the germline V gene are SGHAT and FQNNGV. This CDR3 is built from 15 residues. The J segment lost 0 bases and the V segment lost 5 bases, leaving 4 bases of the junction unmatched. CDR3 nucleotides: TGTGCCAGCAGCCCCCGGACAGGGGTGAACACTGAAGCTTTCTTT. It translates to CASSPRTGVNTEAFF.

This clone showed up just once. The V gene is TRBV7-8, the J gene TRBJ2-1; D could derive from TRBD1 or TRBD2 (5 bases each). This CDR3 contains 16 residues. V was shortened by 1 base and J by 9 bases, with 19 bases between the two germline ends. The germline V gene encodes CDR1 SGHVS and CDR2 FQNEAQ. CDR3 loop: CASSLERGTVGSEQFF. DNA of the CDR3: TGTGCCAGCAGCTTAGAGAGGGGCACGGTTGGTTCTGAGCAGTTCTTC. Variable domain in full (rest from reference TRBV7-8 and TRBJ2-1): GAGVSQSPRYKVAKRGQDVALRCDPISGHVSLFWYQQALGQGPEFLTYFQNEAQLDKSGLPSDRFFAERPEGSVSTLKIQRTQQEDSAVYLCASSLERGTVGSEQFFGPGTRLTVL.

V and J are TRBV2 and TRBJ2-7; 12 bases agree with TRBD2. Looked up from germline, CDR1 is SNHLY and CDR2 is FYNNEI. V shed 6 bases and J 3 bases; nucleotides not matched to a gene: 12. The CDR3 is made up of 17 amino acids. CDR3 sequence reads: CASRAGLAGGDLYEQYF. CDR3 nucleotide sequence: TGTGCCAGCAGGGCGGGACTAGCGGGCGGTGACCTCTACGAGCAGTACTTC.

The chain carries TRBV15 and TRBJ2-7, with 11 bases that match TRBD2. The CDR3 has 16 amino acids. CDR1 is LNHNV and CDR2 is YYDKDF in the germline V gene (reference sequence). V lost 0 bases, J lost 3 bases, and 4 bases stayed unmatched. CDR3 in DNA: TGTGCCACCAGCAGAGATTTAGGGACTAGCGGCTACGAGCAGTACTTC. Residues: CATSRDLGTSGYEQYF.

The rearrangement uses TRBV9 and TRBJ2-7; a weak D match, TRBD2 (6 bases). The CDR3 is 14 amino acids. The V gene's germline CDR1 is SGDLS and CDR2 YYNGEE. V was trimmed by 0 bases and J by 3 bases, leaving 10 bases between them. This CDR3 reads CASSVAGSGYEQYF. CDR3 sequence (DNA): TGTGCCAGCAGCGTAGCAGGTAGCGGCTACGAGCAGTACTTC. Complete variable domain (other parts from reference TRBV9 and TRBJ2-7): DSGVTQTPKHLITATGQRVTLRCSPRSGDLSVYWYQQSLDQGLQFLIQYYNGEERAKGNILERFSAQQFPDLHSELNLSSLELGDSALYFCASSVAGSGYEQYFGPGTRLTVT.

The chain employs TRBV9 and TRBJ2-4; 11 bases fit TRBD2. Trimming cost V 3 bases and J 7 bases; bases outside gene matches: 3. The CDR3 is 14 amino acids. Germline assignment: CDR1 SGDLS and CDR2 YYNGEE. The CDR3 region is CASSATSGSNIQYF. CDR3 nucleotide sequence: TGTGCCAGCAGCGCAACTAGCGGGAGTAACATTCAGTACTTC. The whole variable domain, filled in from reference TRBV9 and TRBJ2-4, reads DSGVTQTPKHLITATGQRVTLRCSPRSGDLSVYWYQQSLDQGLQFLIQYYNGEERAKGNILERFSAQQFPDLHSELNLSSLELGDSALYFCASSATSGSNIQYFGAGTRLSVL.

The J gene is TRBJ1-5, the V gene TRBV5-1; D not resolved. Germline V CDR1 and CDR2: SGHRS, YFSETQ. This CDR3 comprises 13 residues. V was clipped by 0 bases and J by 5 bases, with 6 bases between them. The CDR3 here is CASSLAKDQPQHF. In DNA form, the CDR3 reads TGCGCCAGCAGCTTGGCAAAGGATCAGCCCCAGCATTTT.

This clone has only one observation. V gene TRBV5-4 combines with J gene TRBJ1-1; D is unresolved. The V and J ends lost 4 bases and 0 bases respectively, with 7 bases between them. Germline CDR1 reads SGHNT; CDR2 reads YYREEE (reference sequence). The CDR3 is made up of 13 amino acids. The CDR3 protein is CASSDPVNTEAFF. CDR3 nucleotide sequence: TGTGCCAGCAGCGACCCGGTGAACACTGAAGCTTTCTTT.

This clone was observed a few times. V is TRBV5-4 and J is TRBJ1-1, with 11 bases lining up with TRBD1. Looked up from germline, CDR1 is SGHNT and CDR2 is YYREEE (reference sequence). V lost 4 bases to trimming and J lost 4 bases; unmatched junction nucleotides: 12. The CDR3 consists of 17 residues. As DNA, the CDR3 is TGTGCCAGCAGCACCAGGACAGGGGGCCATTCAGGCACTGAAGCTTTCTTT. This codes for CASSTRTGGHSGTEAFF.

This clone was detected a few times. V is TRBV2 and J is TRBJ2-7; D remains ambiguous. The CDR3 length is 11 residues. The ends were cut back, 2 bases at V and 4 bases at J, with 3 bases in the middle. Germline loops: CDR1 SNHLY, CDR2 FYNNEI. CDR3 residues: CASSERYEQYF. The CDR3 DNA is TGTGCCAGCAGTGAACGGTACGAGCAGTACTTC. Full variable domain (rest looked up from reference TRBV2 and TRBJ2-7): EPEVTQTPSHQVTQMGQEVILRCVPISNHLYFYWYRQILGQKVEFLVSFYNNEISEKSEIFDDQFSVERPDGSNFTLKIRSTKLEDSAMYFCASSERYEQYFGPGTRLTVT.

This chain uses TRBV25-1 with TRBJ1-3; D perhaps matches TRBD1 (5 bases). Germline lookup yields CDR1 MGHDK and CDR2 SYGVNS. This CDR3 has 14 amino acids. Trimming removed 5 bases from V and 5 bases from J, with 13 bases in between. The CDR3 DNA sequence: TGTGCCAGCAGTAGCCGGGACGGCCGAAACACCATATATTTT. Translated, it gives CASSSRDGRNTIYF.

The chain employs TRBV11-3 and TRBJ2-2; 14 nucleotides align to TRBD2. Germline V CDR1 and CDR2: SGHNT, YENEEA. The length of the CDR3 is 16 residues. With V trimmed by 2 bases and J by 7 bases, 3 bases remained unmatched. CDR3 DNA sequence: TGTGCCAGCAGCTTACAGGGACTAGCGGGAGACGGGGAGCTGTTTTTT. This sequence encodes CASSLQGLAGDGELFF.

The gene calls are TRBV6-1 and TRBJ1-4; maybe TRBD1 (6 bases). Per the germline V gene, CDR1 is MNHNS and CDR2 is SASEGT. The CDR3 is 15 residues long. V was pared by 3 bases and J by 6 bases, with 14 bases between. The CDR3 DNA sequence: TGTGCCAGCAGTGATTCGCAGGGGCACTATGAAAAACTGTTTTTT. It is translated as CASSDSQGHYEKLFF.

For this clone: In the same sample, other DNA sequences code for this CDR3. V is TRBV6-1 and J is TRBJ2-7, with D perhaps TRBD1 or TRBD2 (5 bases each). In germline, CDR1 is MNHNS, CDR2 SASEGT. Trimming cost V 5 bases and J 1 base, with 12 bases left between them. This CDR3 comprises 14 residues. CDR3 sequence: CASSLRDGSYEQYF. The DNA of the CDR3 is TGTGCCAGCAGTCTCCGGGACGGATCCTACGAGCAGTACTTC.

The chain links TRBV5-6 to TRBJ2-6; D gene uncertain. The CDR3 is made up of 17 amino acids. Germline lookup yields CDR1 SGHDT and CDR2 YYEEEE. V gave up 2 bases and J gave up 0 bases, with 12 bases separating them. The CDR3 DNA is TGTGCCAGCAGCTTTGACCAGGTGGCCTCTGGGGCCAACGTCCTGACTTTC. Translated, it gives CASSFDQVASGANVLTF.

This clone occurred a few times. The chain is built from TRBV6-6 and TRBJ1-1; 7 bases align to TRBD1. Germline V CDR1 and CDR2: MNHNY, SVGAGI (reference sequence). The CDR3 is 15 amino acids. J lost 4 bases, V lost 6 bases, and 11 bases had no gene match. Here the CDR3 reads CASRPLTGDATEAFF. CDR3 nucleotide sequence: TGTGCCAGCAGACCTCTCACAGGGGATGCCACTGAAGCTTTCTTT.

The V gene is TRBV7-8, the J gene TRBJ1-1; the D gene is possibly TRBD1 (5 bases). V gave up 4 bases and J gave up 5 bases, with 14 bases separating them. CDR1 and CDR2 (germline): SGHVS, FQNEAQ. The CDR3 covers 14 residues. The CDR3 loop is CASSYQGMGTEAFF. The CDR3 DNA is TGTGCCAGCAGCTATCAGGGTATGGGGACTGAAGCTTTCTTT.